A selection of T cell receptor beta chains follows, all from one sample in a study of blood T cell repertoires in COVID-19. TCRdb's copy holds only in-frame clones and misses some; the assay was immunoSEQ multiplex PCR. The sample gives about 80,000 clones, around 88% of which show up once; under 7.5% is in the top ten. Input material: peripheral blood. All receptors come from a woman of 80 years or more with acute or convalescent COVID-19. Each CDR3 is given with its conserved first and last residue. The order of the fields is J gene, D gene, clone size, V gene, CDR3 protein, CDR3 DNA. A D gene is named only where the DNA matches it firmly. Clone size, where shown, is once, few, many, or a class for clones that have expanded.

j_gene: TRBJ1-4; d_gene: TRBD1; abundance: once; v_gene: TRBV10-2; CDR3aa: CASSGGQGNEKLFF; CDR3nt: TGCGCCAGCAGTGGGGGACAGGGAAATGAAAAACTGTTTTTT
j_gene: TRBJ2-1; d_gene: TRBD2; abundance: once; v_gene: TRBV7-3; CDR3aa: CASSLSSGAHNEQFF; CDR3nt: TGTGCCAGCAGCTTAAGTAGCGGGGCTCACAATGAGCAGTTCTTC
j_gene: TRBJ2-3; d_gene: TRBD2; abundance: .; v_gene: TRBV7-2; CDR3aa: CASSLLAGGHGDTQYF; CDR3nt: TGTGCCAGCAGCTTACTAGCGGGGGGCCATGGAGATACGCAGTATTTT
j_gene: TRBJ1-4; d_gene: TRBD1; abundance: .; v_gene: TRBV18; CDR3aa: CASSPNRGPNEKLFF; CDR3nt: TGTGCCAGCTCACCTAACAGGGGCCCTAATGAAAAACTGTTTTTT
j_gene: TRBJ2-2; d_gene: .; abundance: .; v_gene: TRBV25-1; CDR3aa: CASSESGAGPAGELFF; CDR3nt: TGTGCCAGCAGTGAATCTGGGGCGGGGCCCGCCGGGGAGCTGTTTTTT
j_gene: TRBJ1-1; d_gene: .; abundance: once; v_gene: TRBV18; CDR3aa: CASSPRRGNTEAFF; CDR3nt: TGTGCCAGCTCACCACGACGGGGGAACACTGAAGCTTTCTTT
j_gene: TRBJ2-3; d_gene: .; abundance: once; v_gene: TRBV3-1/TRBV3-2; CDR3aa: CASSQGRSQGGDTQYF; CDR3nt: TGTGCCAGCAGCCAAGGAAGAAGTCAGGGCGGAGATACGCAGTATTTT
j_gene: TRBJ2-1; d_gene: .; abundance: once; v_gene: TRBV4-2; CDR3aa: CASSQVISSSNEQFF; CDR3nt: TGTGCCAGCAGCCAAGTCATCTCTAGCTCCAATGAGCAGTTCTTC
j_gene: TRBJ2-1; d_gene: TRBD2; abundance: .; v_gene: TRBV6-6; CDR3aa: CASSSNLAGGVNEQFF; CDR3nt: TGTGCCAGCAGTTCGAATCTAGCGGGGGGCGTCAATGAGCAGTTCTTC
j_gene: TRBJ1-1; d_gene: .; abundance: .; v_gene: TRBV7-3; CDR3aa: CASSATGPGEAFF; CDR3nt: TGTGCCAGCAGCGCGACAGGTCCTGGGGAAGCTTTCTTT
j_gene: TRBJ1-1; d_gene: .; abundance: .; v_gene: TRBV18; CDR3aa: CASSPLAGETEAFF; CDR3nt: TGTGCCAGCTCACCCCTCGCAGGGGAAACTGAAGCTTTCTTT
j_gene: TRBJ1-1; d_gene: .; abundance: .; v_gene: TRBV11-2; CDR3aa: CASSSTGDMNTEAFF; CDR3nt: TGTGCCAGCAGCTCGACAGGAGACATGAACACTGAAGCTTTCTTT
j_gene: TRBJ2-3; d_gene: TRBD2; abundance: .; v_gene: TRBV7-9; CDR3aa: CATLAKREGQRDTQYF; CDR3nt: TGTGCCACCCTTGCTAAGCGGGAGGGCCAGAGAGATACGCAGTATTTT
j_gene: TRBJ1-5; d_gene: .; abundance: .; v_gene: TRBV7-3; CDR3aa: CASSHDRRNQPQHF; CDR3nt: TGTGCCAGCAGCCACGACAGGAGAAATCAGCCCCAGCATTTT
j_gene: TRBJ1-5; d_gene: .; abundance: .; v_gene: TRBV4-3; CDR3aa: CASSQEADLSQPQHF; CDR3nt: TGCGCCAGCAGCCAAGAGGCGGACTTGAGTCAGCCCCAGCATTTT
j_gene: TRBJ2-4; d_gene: .; abundance: few; v_gene: TRBV12-3/TRBV12-4; CDR3aa: CASSPLGRNIQYF; CDR3nt: TGTGCCAGCAGTCCGCTAGGTCGGAACATTCAGTACTTC
j_gene: TRBJ2-5; d_gene: .; abundance: .; v_gene: TRBV7-9; CDR3aa: CASSPREFQETQYF; CDR3nt: TGTGCCAGCAGCCCCCGGGAATTTCAAGAGACCCAGTACTTC
j_gene: TRBJ2-1; d_gene: TRBD2; abundance: .; v_gene: TRBV5-4; CDR3aa: CASSLGPTSGLNEQFF; CDR3nt: TGTGCCAGCAGCTTGGGTCCAACTAGCGGGCTTAATGAGCAGTTCTTC
j_gene: TRBJ2-1; d_gene: .; abundance: .; v_gene: TRBV27; CDR3aa: CASSLSGAGAYNEQFF; CDR3nt: TGTGCCAGCAGTTTATCGGGGGCAGGGGCCTACAATGAGCAGTTCTTC
j_gene: TRBJ2-1; d_gene: .; abundance: .; v_gene: TRBV5-1; CDR3aa: CASSLTGTGGGGEQFF; CDR3nt: TGCGCCAGCAGCTTGACCGGGACCGGGGGCGGGGGTGAGCAGTTCTTC
j_gene: TRBJ2-1; d_gene: TRBD1; abundance: once; v_gene: TRBV30; CDR3aa: CAWSQGQGTYNEQFF; CDR3nt: TGTGCCTGGAGTCAAGGACAGGGGACCTACAATGAGCAGTTCTTC
j_gene: TRBJ2-5; d_gene: .; abundance: once; v_gene: TRBV19; CDR3aa: CASSPKLGAQETQYF; CDR3nt: TGTGCCAGTAGTCCCAAGTTGGGGGCACAAGAGACCCAGTACTTC
j_gene: TRBJ2-3; d_gene: TRBD2; abundance: .; v_gene: TRBV5-1; CDR3aa: CASSPGLATDTQYF; CDR3nt: TGCGCCAGCAGCCCCGGACTAGCTACGGATACGCAGTATTTT
j_gene: TRBJ1-1; d_gene: TRBD1; abundance: few; v_gene: TRBV7-9; CDR3aa: CASSVGQGSTEAFF; CDR3nt: TGTGCCAGCAGCGTGGGACAGGGATCTACTGAAGCTTTCTTT
j_gene: TRBJ2-6; d_gene: TRBD1; abundance: .; v_gene: TRBV5-1; CDR3aa: CASSLEGAAGANVLTF; CDR3nt: TGCGCCAGCAGCTTGGAGGGGGCGGCTGGGGCCAACGTCCTGACTTTC
j_gene: TRBJ2-1; d_gene: TRBD2; abundance: .; v_gene: TRBV7-3; CDR3aa: CASSLSGLAGGGNEQFF; CDR3nt: TGTGCCAGCAGCTTGAGCGGACTAGCGGGAGGGGGCAATGAGCAGTTCTTC
j_gene: TRBJ2-1; d_gene: .; abundance: few; v_gene: TRBV7-9; CDR3aa: CASSLYDPGEQFF; CDR3nt: TGTGCCAGCAGCCTCTACGATCCGGGGGAGCAGTTCTTC
j_gene: TRBJ1-2; d_gene: TRBD1; abundance: .; v_gene: TRBV19; CDR3aa: CASRKNRGSSYGYTF; CDR3nt: TGTGCCAGTAGGAAAAACAGGGGGAGTAGCTATGGCTACACCTTC
j_gene: TRBJ2-3; d_gene: .; abundance: .; v_gene: TRBV27; CDR3aa: CASSLGGGGRTDTQYF; CDR3nt: TGTGCCAGCAGTTTAGGAGGGGGCGGGAGGACAGATACGCAGTATTTT
j_gene: TRBJ2-1; d_gene: .; abundance: .; v_gene: TRBV7-9; CDR3aa: CASSPTTWAHNEQFF; CDR3nt: TGTGCCAGCAGTCCTACGACCTGGGCCCACAATGAGCAGTTCTTC
j_gene: TRBJ2-3; d_gene: TRBD1; abundance: .; v_gene: TRBV7-3; CDR3aa: CASSWDRSTDTQYF; CDR3nt: TGTGCCAGCAGCTGGGACAGGTCCACAGATACGCAGTATTTT
j_gene: TRBJ1-5; d_gene: TRBD1; abundance: .; v_gene: TRBV12-3/TRBV12-4; CDR3aa: CASSPTGTQPQHF; CDR3nt: TGTGCCAGCAGCCCGACAGGGACTCAGCCCCAGCATTTT
j_gene: TRBJ2-4; d_gene: TRBD2; abundance: .; v_gene: TRBV11-2; CDR3aa: CASTSGGGDIQYF; CDR3nt: TGTGCCAGCACCTCGGGAGGAGGAGACATTCAGTACTTC
j_gene: TRBJ2-7; d_gene: TRBD1; abundance: .; v_gene: TRBV6-5; CDR3aa: CASRRPGTVSYEQYF; CDR3nt: TGTGCCAGCAGAAGACCCGGGACAGTCTCCTACGAGCAGTACTTC
j_gene: TRBJ2-7; d_gene: .; abundance: .; v_gene: TRBV19; CDR3aa: CASTPGVNYEQYF; CDR3nt: TGTGCCAGTACCCCGGGAGTCAACTACGAGCAGTACTTC
j_gene: TRBJ2-3; d_gene: TRBD2; abundance: .; v_gene: TRBV5-4; CDR3aa: CASSPGLAGNTDTQYF; CDR3nt: TGTGCCAGCAGCCCGGGACTAGCGGGAAACACAGATACGCAGTATTTT
j_gene: TRBJ2-1; d_gene: .; abundance: .; v_gene: TRBV14; CDR3aa: CASSQAGYNEQFF; CDR3nt: TGTGCCAGCAGCCAAGCGGGTTACAATGAGCAGTTCTTC
j_gene: TRBJ1-1; d_gene: TRBD1; abundance: .; v_gene: TRBV13; CDR3aa: CASSPPQGGANTEAFF; CDR3nt: TGTGCCAGCAGCCCACCCCAGGGGGGAGCGAACACTGAAGCTTTCTTT
j_gene: TRBJ2-1; d_gene: .; abundance: .; v_gene: TRBV14; CDR3aa: CASSQWTKSLDEQFF; CDR3nt: TGTGCCAGCAGCCAATGGACAAAAAGTTTGGATGAGCAGTTCTTC
j_gene: TRBJ1-3; d_gene: .; abundance: .; v_gene: TRBV27; CDR3aa: CASSKGNSGNTIYF; CDR3nt: TGTGCCAGCAGTAAGGGGAACTCTGGAAACACCATATATTTT
j_gene: TRBJ2-6; d_gene: TRBD1; abundance: .; v_gene: TRBV6-2/TRBV6-3; CDR3aa: CASSYYPGQGLSGANVLTF; CDR3nt: TGTGCCAGCAGTTACTATCCCGGACAGGGCCTCTCTGGGGCCAACGTCCTGACTTTC
j_gene: TRBJ2-1; d_gene: TRBD1; abundance: .; v_gene: TRBV6-6; CDR3aa: CASIAGQAIYNEQFF; CDR3nt: TGTGCCAGCATTGCAGGACAGGCGATCTACAATGAGCAGTTCTTC
j_gene: TRBJ1-3; d_gene: TRBD1; abundance: .; v_gene: TRBV15; CDR3aa: CATSSDRGSGNTIYF; CDR3nt: TGTGCCACCAGCTCGGACAGGGGGAGTGGAAACACCATATATTTT
j_gene: TRBJ2-2; d_gene: .; abundance: .; v_gene: TRBV12-3/TRBV12-4; CDR3aa: CASSPGYTGELFF; CDR3nt: TGTGCCAGCAGTCCAGGGTACACCGGGGAGCTGTTTTTT
j_gene: TRBJ1-3; d_gene: TRBD1; abundance: .; v_gene: TRBV7-9; CDR3aa: CASSLDLGQLSGNTIYF; CDR3nt: TGTGCCAGCAGCTTAGACTTGGGACAGTTGTCTGGAAACACCATATATTTT
j_gene: TRBJ2-1; d_gene: TRBD1; abundance: .; v_gene: TRBV20-1; CDR3aa: CSASRQGARNEQFF; CDR3nt: TGCAGTGCTAGTCGGCAGGGGGCTCGAAATGAGCAGTTCTTC
j_gene: TRBJ2-7; d_gene: .; abundance: .; v_gene: TRBV12-3/TRBV12-4; CDR3aa: CASSLGAAYEQYF; CDR3nt: TGTGCCAGCAGTTTAGGGGCCGCCTACGAGCAGTACTTC
j_gene: TRBJ2-7; d_gene: TRBD2; abundance: .; v_gene: TRBV27; CDR3aa: CASSFRPGGSYEQYF; CDR3nt: TGTGCCAGCAGTTTCCGTCCGGGGGGCTCCTACGAGCAGTACTTC
j_gene: TRBJ1-6; d_gene: .; abundance: .; v_gene: TRBV7-9; CDR3aa: CASSSRRDNFSPLHF; CDR3nt: TGTGCCAGCAGCTCACGCCGGGACAATTTTTCACCCCTCCACTTT
j_gene: TRBJ1-1; d_gene: .; abundance: .; v_gene: TRBV5-1; CDR3aa: CASSLIQGTTEAFF; CDR3nt: TGCGCCAGCAGCTTGATCCAGGGGACGACTGAAGCTTTCTTT